Presented here are 14 T cell receptor beta chains from one specimen sequenced in a study of radiation and T cells in renal cell carcinoma. Profiling relied on immunoSEQ multiplex PCR, and the TCRdb table lists in-frame clones only, not all of them. The data contain 150,000 or so clones, less than 90% of them singletons. Time point in this sample: baseline pretreatment blood. Documented treatment: 15 Gy SBRT to primary tumor, nephrectomy 4 weeks later. The starting material was blood, obtained from a patient whose treatment included radiotherapy and nephrectomy. Receptor source: a woman in her seventies with renal cell carcinoma.

The chain uses TRBV27 and TRBJ2-5; D not resolved. This CDR3 has 14 residues. From germline, CDR1 is MNHEY and CDR2 SMNVEV (reference sequence). Trimming cost V 2 bases and J 2 bases, with 9 bases left between them. CDR3 bases: TGTGCCAGCAGTTTAGGGTCGAGTCAAGAGACCCAGTACTTC. Translated: CASSLGSSQETQYF.

V gene TRBV5-1 combines with J gene TRBJ2-1, with D unresolved. Germline V lookup: CDR1 SGHRS, CDR2 YFSETQ. With 1 base removed from V and 5 bases from J, the gap between germline ends came to 7 bases. The length of the CDR3 is 13 residues. CDR3 region: CASSLRLDNEQFF. The CDR3 DNA is TGCGCCAGCAGCTTGAGACTGGACAATGAGCAGTTCTTC.

The chain joins TRBV4-2 to TRBJ2-1; 15 positions match TRBD2. The CDR3 totals 22 residues. V lost 2 bases to trimming and J lost 3 bases; unmatched junction nucleotides: 17. The germline V gene has CDR1 LGHNA and CDR2 YNFKEQ. DNA for the CDR3: TGTGCCAGCAGCCAACGGGGACCCCGGACTAGCGGGGGGGGAACGTTCTACAATGAGCAGTTCTTC. It yields the protein CASSQRGPRTSGGGTFYNEQFF.

The J gene is TRBJ1-1, the V gene TRBV11-1, with D unresolved. Germline V gene lookup returns CDR1 SGHAT and CDR2 FQDESV (reference sequence). Trimming removed 2 bases from V and 1 base from J, with 14 bases in between. This CDR3 is built from 16 residues. As DNA, the CDR3 is TGTGCCAGCAGCTTATCTTCCGCCAGGAAGAACACTGAAGCTTTCTTT. This gives the protein CASSLSSARKNTEAFF.

This clone has more than one count but fewer than ten. J is TRBJ1-1 and V is TRBV5-4; D is perhaps TRBD1 (6 bases). V lost 5 bases to trimming and J lost 1 base, with 12 bases between them. CDR1 and CDR2 from the germline V gene are SGHNT and YYREEE (reference sequence). This CDR3 contains 14 residues. In DNA, the CDR3 is TGTGCCAGCAGTTTTGGGACAAGGAACACTGAAGCTTTCTTT. Residues: CASSFGTRNTEAFF.

The genes are TRBV5-4 and TRBJ2-7; D remains ambiguous. This CDR3 spans 12 amino acids. The V and J ends lost 0 bases and 4 bases respectively, with 5 bases between them. CDR1 is SGHNT and CDR2 is YYREEE in the germline V gene (reference sequence). As DNA, the CDR3 is TGTGCCAGCAGCTTGGGGTTGTACGAGCAGTACTTC. Translated, it gives CASSLGLYEQYF.

This chain connects TRBV2 to TRBJ2-2; tentatively, D is TRBD1 (6 bases). The V and J ends lost 4 bases and 0 bases respectively, with 9 bases between them. The CDR3 spans 15 residues. The germline gives CDR1 SNHLY, CDR2 FYNNEI. CDR3 coding DNA: TGTGCCAGCAGTGCCGGGACAACGAACACCGGGGAGCTGTTTTTT. It yields the protein CASSAGTTNTGELFF.

The genes are TRBV10-2 and TRBJ2-5, with 7 bases identical to TRBD1. CDR3 length equals 12 residues. Germline-derived CDR1 and CDR2 are WSHSY and SAAADI. The V and J ends lost 4 bases and 5 bases, in that order; junction bases with no gene match: 1. CDR3 nucleotides: TGCGCCAGCAGTGCAGGGGGTGAGACCCAGTACTTC. Protein: CASSAGGETQYF.

The chain recombines TRBV7-6 with TRBJ2-1; TRBD2 aligns across 13 bases. The CDR3 loop spans 17 amino acids. The V gene end was trimmed by 5 bases and the J gene end by 10 bases; junction bases not matched to a gene: 14. Germline V lookup: CDR1 SGHVS, CDR2 FNYEAQ. The CDR3 coding sequence is TGTGCCAGCAGCCCAACCCCAGCGGGACTAGCGGGGCCCGAGCAGTTCTTC. It encodes CASSPTPAGLAGPEQFF.

The chain uses TRBV18 and TRBJ1-3; D is ambiguous. This CDR3 comprises 15 residues. Germline V gene data show CDR1 as KGHSH and CDR2 as LQKENI. Trimming pared 2 bases from V and 0 bases from J, leaving 8 bases between. CDR3 DNA: TGTGCCAGCTCACCAAGACCCAACTCTGGAAACACCATATATTTT. The encoded protein is CASSPRPNSGNTIYF.

This chain uses TRBV5-1 with TRBJ2-1, with a tentative D call TRBD1 (6 bases). This CDR3 is built from 16 residues. The V and J ends lost 0 bases and 5 bases respectively, with 15 bases between them. Germline-derived CDR1 and CDR2 are SGHRS and YFSETQ. The chain's CDR3 is CASSLVPGAPNNEQFF. The CDR3 DNA reads TGCGCCAGCAGCTTGGTTCCAGGGGCCCCCAACAATGAGCAGTTCTTC.

This clone was counted a few times. The chain carries TRBV6-6 and TRBJ1-5; D is ambiguous. The CDR3 extends over 15 amino acids. V was shortened by 5 bases and J by 0 bases, with 11 bases between the two germline ends. Germline V gives CDR1 MNHNY, CDR2 SVGAGI (reference sequence). The CDR3 DNA reads as TGTGCCAGCAGTATAGGGCGACATAGCAATCAGCCCCAGCATTTT. As protein: CASSIGRHSNQPQHF.

This clone was seen more than once but under ten times. Here the CDR3 DNA reads TGTGCCAGTAGTATAAGCTCTGGGGCCAACGTCCTGACTTTC. This codes for CASSISSGANVLTF. This chain joins TRBV19 and TRBJ2-6; D unclear. Germline V gives CDR1 LNHDA, CDR2 SQIVND (reference sequence). V was pared by 2 bases and J by 0 bases, with 2 bases between. This CDR3 is 14 amino acids long.

Concerning this clone itself: Distinct nucleotide sequences in the sample also encode this CDR3. V gene TRBV6-5 combines with J gene TRBJ1-1; 10 nucleotides agree with TRBD1. The CDR3 contains 14 residues. Germline assignment: CDR1 MNHEY and CDR2 SVGAGI. After removal of 9 bases from V and 2 bases from J, the junction contained 6 bases not matched to a gene. The CDR3 coding sequence is TGTGCCAGTAGGAGGGACAGGGGTAACACTGAAGCTTTCTTT. This sequence encodes CASRRDRGNTEAFF.